These 15 T cell receptor beta chains were sequenced from one sample in a study of PD-1 blockade in classical Hodgkin lymphoma. Assay: immunoSEQ multiplex PCR; the TCRdb copy retains only in-frame clones and omits some. Of about 21,000 clones listed, more than 60% are singletons. With no exception, relapse followed autologous stem cell transplantation in all patients, and brentuximab vedotin exposure varied. Here the sequenced sample was peripheral blood mononuclear cells (PBMCs), taken at baseline. Receptors were obtained from a human donor with classical Hodgkin lymphoma.

This sequence joins TRBV6-5 and TRBJ2-6; D remains ambiguous. The CDR3 covers 14 residues. The germline gives CDR1 MNHEY, CDR2 SVGAGI. Trimming removed 8 bases at V and 0 bases at J, with 8 bases between. The CDR3 reads CASGTFSGANVLTF. In nucleotides, the CDR3 is TGTGCCAGCGGTACGTTCTCTGGGGCCAACGTCCTGACTTTC.

V gene TRBV5-8 combines with J gene TRBJ2-5; D gene ambiguous. The V and J ends lost 1 base and 0 bases respectively, with 1 base between them. The CDR3 is 12 residues long. Germline loops: CDR1 SGHTS, CDR2 YDEGEE. CDR3 sequence (DNA): TGTGCCAGCAGCTTGAACCAAGAGACCCAGTACTTC. Protein sequence: CASSLNQETQYF.

This clone was counted once. The chain combines TRBV28 with TRBJ2-7; D call uncertain. The V gene's germline CDR1 is MDHEN and CDR2 SYDVKM. CDR3 length: 12 residues. Trimming pared 6 bases from V and 4 bases from J, leaving 10 bases between. In nucleotides, the CDR3 is TGTGCCAGCAGCTCGTACTTGTACGAGCAGTACTTC. Translating gives CASSSYLYEQYF. The whole variable domain, filled in from reference TRBV28 and TRBJ2-7, reads DVKVTQSSRYLVKRTGEKVFLECVQDMDHENMFWYRQDPGLGLRLIYFSYDVKMKEKGDIPEGYSVSREKKERFSLILESASTNQTSMYLCASSSYLYEQYFGPGTRLTVT.

This chain joins TRBV6-6 and TRBJ1-5; no reliable D call. The CDR3 is 15 amino acids. The ends were cut back, 5 bases at V and 7 bases at J, with 18 bases in the middle. Germline V CDR1 and CDR2: MNHNY, SVGAGI (reference sequence). DNA of the CDR3: TGTGCCAGCAGTCCCCAATTTTCGGTCGGGCAGCCCCAGCATTTT. The encoded protein is CASSPQFSVGQPQHF.

J is TRBJ2-4 and V is TRBV9; D gene ambiguous. From germline, CDR1 is SGDLS and CDR2 YYNGEE. The CDR3 runs 15 residues. V lost 0 bases and J 0 bases, leaving 7 bases between the germline ends. This CDR3 is CASSVDSLAKNIQYF. Written as DNA, the CDR3 is TGTGCCAGCAGCGTAGACAGCTTAGCCAAAAACATTCAGTACTTC.

The V call is TRBV19, the J call TRBJ2-2; TRBD2 matches at 8 bases. The V gene's germline CDR1 is LNHDA and CDR2 SQIVND (reference sequence). Trimming took 3 bases from V and 3 from J; bases not matched to a gene: 0. The CDR3 is made up of 14 amino acids. The CDR3 reads CASSIGGDTGELFF. The CDR3 DNA reads as TGTGCCAGTAGTATCGGGGGGGACACCGGGGAGCTGTTTTTT. The variable domain in full, with the rest retrieved from reference TRBV19 and TRBJ2-2, is DGGITQSPKYLFRKEGQNVTLSCEQNLNHDAMYWYRQDPGQGLRLIYYSQIVNDFQKGDIAEGYSVSREKKESFPLTVTSAQKNPTAFYLCASSIGGDTGELFFGEGSRLTVL.

J is TRBJ1-5 and V is TRBV28, with TRBD1 matching 7 bases. The J segment lost 3 bases and the V segment lost 5 bases, leaving 7 bases of the junction unmatched. The CDR3 has 15 amino acids. CDR1 and CDR2 (germline): MDHEN, SYDVKM. The CDR3 spells CASSPGGTNNQPQHF. As DNA, the CDR3 is TGTGCCAGCAGTCCAGGGGGGACGAACAATCAGCCCCAGCATTTT.

In this sample, this clone turned up a few times. The J gene is TRBJ1-4, the V gene TRBV5-1, with D perhaps TRBD1 (5 bases). This CDR3 comprises 14 residues. V was shortened by 3 bases and J by 2 bases, with 8 bases between the two germline ends. The V gene's germline CDR1 is SGHRS and CDR2 YFSETQ. The CDR3 DNA follows: TGCGCCAGCAGCTGGGGGAGCACTAATGAAAAACTGTTTTTT. This encodes CASSWGSTNEKLFF.

The V and J genes are TRBV27 and TRBJ2-1, with TRBD2 matching 11 bases. V was pared by 6 bases and J by 1 base, with 11 bases of the junction left unmatched. CDR3 length: 18 amino acids. CDR1 and CDR2 (germline): MNHEY, SMNVEV (reference sequence). CDR3 in DNA: TGTGCCAGCAGCAGAATGGTAGCGGGAGGGCCTTCCTACAATGAGCAGTTCTTC. Amino acid sequence: CASSRMVAGGPSYNEQFF.

The genes are TRBV5-4 and TRBJ2-3; 8 nucleotides line up with TRBD2. The ends lost 5 bases at V and 4 bases at J; junction bases unmatched: 9. CDR1 is SGHNT, CDR2 YYREEE, per germline (reference sequence). The CDR3 is 15 residues long. Here the CDR3 DNA reads TGTGCCAGCAGGCGGGAGGTTCACGAAGCAGATACGCAGTATTTT. This codes for CASRREVHEADTQYF.

V usage is TRBV9 and J usage is TRBJ1-1; D not certain. V was clipped by 2 bases and J by 6 bases, with 11 bases between them. There are 13 residues in the CDR3. From germline, CDR1 is SGDLS and CDR2 YYNGEE. CDR3 in amino acids: CASSVLDVPEAFF. CDR3 in DNA: TGTGCCAGCAGCGTCCTGGATGTCCCTGAAGCTTTCTTT.

By proportion, this clone is medium-sized (0.01 to 0.1%). This chain uses TRBV4-3 with TRBJ2-3; D is unclear. The length of the CDR3 is 13 residues. V lost 1 base and J lost 5, with 7 bases in between. The V gene's germline CDR1 is LGHNA and CDR2 YSLEER. CDR3 in DNA: TGCGCCAGCAGCCAAGTCTACCGAGATACGCAGTATTTT. It codes for CASSQVYRDTQYF.

J is TRBJ1-1 and V is TRBV19; D remains ambiguous. V lost 5 bases to trimming and J lost 11 bases, with 18 bases between them. This CDR3 has 13 residues. Germline CDR1 and CDR2: LNHDA and SQIVND (reference sequence). The CDR3 sequence is CASSHSLDDRAFF. CDR3 bases: TGTGCCAGTAGTCACAGCCTGGACGATCGGGCTTTCTTT.

This clone was picked up a small number of times. The V call is TRBV6-5, the J call TRBJ1-2; D perhaps matches TRBD1 (6 bases). The germline V and J ends were trimmed by 4 bases and 1 base, with 7 bases remaining between them. CDR1 is MNHEY and CDR2 is SVGAGI in the germline V gene. This CDR3 contains 13 residues. The CDR3 coding sequence is TGTGCCAGCAGTTCGGGACATAACTATGGCTACACCTTC. As protein: CASSSGHNYGYTF.

This chain's CDR3 is CASSLEAGGLIDTQYF. As DNA, the CDR3 is TGTGCCAGCAGCTTAGAAGCGGGGGGGTTGATAGATACGCAGTATTTT. J is TRBJ2-3 and V is TRBV7-2, with TRBD2 matching over 10 bases. Germline lookup yields CDR1 SGHTA and CDR2 FQGNSA. The ends lost 1 base at V and 5 bases at J; junction bases unmatched: 6. The CDR3 totals 16 residues.